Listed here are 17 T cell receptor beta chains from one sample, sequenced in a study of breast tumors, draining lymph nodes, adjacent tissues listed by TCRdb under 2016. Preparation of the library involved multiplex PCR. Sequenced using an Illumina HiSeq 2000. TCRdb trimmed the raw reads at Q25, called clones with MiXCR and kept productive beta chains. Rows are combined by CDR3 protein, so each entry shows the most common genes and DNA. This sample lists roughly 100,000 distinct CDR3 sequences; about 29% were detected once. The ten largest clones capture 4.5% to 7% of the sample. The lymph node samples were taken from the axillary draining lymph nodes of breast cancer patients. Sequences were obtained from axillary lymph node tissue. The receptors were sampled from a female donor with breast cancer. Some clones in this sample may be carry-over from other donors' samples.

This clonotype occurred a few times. CDR3 sequence reads: CSARDTLAGGPGELFF. CDR3 bases: TGCAGTGCTAGAGATACGCTAGCGGGAGGGCCCGGGGAGCTGTTTTTT. This chain uses TRBV20-1 with TRBJ2-2, with 12 bases lining up with TRBD2. Per germline, CDR1 DFQATT and CDR2 SNEGSKA (reference sequence). The CDR3 has 16 amino acids. The trim removed 0 bases at V and 6 bases at J, leaving 5 bases unmatched.

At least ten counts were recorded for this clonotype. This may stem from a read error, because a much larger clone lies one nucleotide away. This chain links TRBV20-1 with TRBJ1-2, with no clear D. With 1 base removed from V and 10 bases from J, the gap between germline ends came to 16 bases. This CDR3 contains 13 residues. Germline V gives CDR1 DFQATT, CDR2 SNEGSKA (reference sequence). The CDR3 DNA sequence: TGCAGTGCTAGAGCCGTGGAAGGAGCCGCCTACACCTTC. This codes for CSARAVEGAAYTF.

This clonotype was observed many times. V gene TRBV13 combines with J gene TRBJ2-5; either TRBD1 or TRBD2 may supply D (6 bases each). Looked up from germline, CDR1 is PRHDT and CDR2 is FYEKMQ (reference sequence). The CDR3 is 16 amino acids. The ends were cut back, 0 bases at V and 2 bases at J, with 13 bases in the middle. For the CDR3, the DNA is TGTGCCAGCAGCTTAGGCCTTAGGGGGGAACAAGAGACCCAGTACTTC. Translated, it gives CASSLGLRGEQETQYF.

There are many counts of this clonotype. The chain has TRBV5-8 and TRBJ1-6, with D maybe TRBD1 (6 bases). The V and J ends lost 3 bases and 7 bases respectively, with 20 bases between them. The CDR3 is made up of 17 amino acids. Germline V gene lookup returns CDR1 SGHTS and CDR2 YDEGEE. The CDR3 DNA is TGTGCCAGCAGCTCGGACAGCCCCTCCACGAGAAATTCACCCCTCCACTTT. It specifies CASSSDSPSTRNSPLHF.

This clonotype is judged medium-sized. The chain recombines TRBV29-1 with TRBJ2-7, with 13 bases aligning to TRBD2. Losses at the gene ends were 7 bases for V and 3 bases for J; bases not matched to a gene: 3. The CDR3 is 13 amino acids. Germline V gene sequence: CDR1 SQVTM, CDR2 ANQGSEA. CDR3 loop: CSGGTSGNYEQYF. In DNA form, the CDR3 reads TGCAGCGGGGGGACTAGCGGGAACTACGAGCAGTACTTC.

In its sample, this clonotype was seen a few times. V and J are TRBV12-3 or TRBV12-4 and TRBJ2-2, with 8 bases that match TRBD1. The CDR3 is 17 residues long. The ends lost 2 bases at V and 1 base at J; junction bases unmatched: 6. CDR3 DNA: TGTGCCAGCAGTTTACCTAGACAGGGGCTGAACACCGGGGAGCTGTTTTTT. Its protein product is CASSLPRQGLNTGELFF.

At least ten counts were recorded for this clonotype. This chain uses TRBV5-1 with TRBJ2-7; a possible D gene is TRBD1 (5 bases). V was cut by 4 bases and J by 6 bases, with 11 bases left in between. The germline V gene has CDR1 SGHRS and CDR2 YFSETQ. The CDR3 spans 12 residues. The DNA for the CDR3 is TGCGCCAGCAGCCGGAACAGGTCCGAGCAGTACTTC. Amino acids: CASSRNRSEQYF. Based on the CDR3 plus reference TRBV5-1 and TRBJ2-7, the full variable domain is KAGVTQTPRYLIKTRGQQVTLSCSPISGHRSVSWYQQTPGQGLQFLFEYFSETQRNKGNFPGRFSGRQFSNSRSEMNVSTLELGDSALYLCASSRNRSEQYFGPGTRLTVT.

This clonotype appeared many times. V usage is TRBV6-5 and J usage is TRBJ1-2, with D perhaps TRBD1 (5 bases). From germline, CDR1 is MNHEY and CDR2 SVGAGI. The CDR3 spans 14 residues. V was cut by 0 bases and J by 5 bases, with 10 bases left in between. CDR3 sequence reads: CASSYSGHSYGYTF. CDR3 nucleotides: TGTGCCAGCAGTTACTCAGGACACAGTTATGGCTACACCTTC.

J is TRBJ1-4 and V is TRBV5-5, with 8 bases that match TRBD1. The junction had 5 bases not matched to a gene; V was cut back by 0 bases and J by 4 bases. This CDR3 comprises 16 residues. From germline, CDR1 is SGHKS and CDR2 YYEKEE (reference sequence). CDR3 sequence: CASSLGQGALNEKLFF. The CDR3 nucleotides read TGTGCCAGCAGCTTGGGGCAGGGGGCCCTTAATGAAAAACTGTTTTTT.

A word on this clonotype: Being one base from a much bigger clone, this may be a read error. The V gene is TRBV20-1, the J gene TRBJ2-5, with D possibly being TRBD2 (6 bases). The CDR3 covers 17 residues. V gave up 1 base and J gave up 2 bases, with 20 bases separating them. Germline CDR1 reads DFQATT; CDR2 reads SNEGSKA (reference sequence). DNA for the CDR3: TGCAGTGCTAGAGGTGCCCCGGCTAGCGCAGTACAAGAGACCCAGTACTTC. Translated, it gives CSARGAPASAVQETQYF.

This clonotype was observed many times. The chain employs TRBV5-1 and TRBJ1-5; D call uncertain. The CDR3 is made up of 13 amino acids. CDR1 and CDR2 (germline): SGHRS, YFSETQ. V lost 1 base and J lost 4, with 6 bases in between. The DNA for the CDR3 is TGCGCCAGCAGCTTGCGGGGAAATCAGCCCCAGCATTTT. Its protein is CASSLRGNQPQHF.

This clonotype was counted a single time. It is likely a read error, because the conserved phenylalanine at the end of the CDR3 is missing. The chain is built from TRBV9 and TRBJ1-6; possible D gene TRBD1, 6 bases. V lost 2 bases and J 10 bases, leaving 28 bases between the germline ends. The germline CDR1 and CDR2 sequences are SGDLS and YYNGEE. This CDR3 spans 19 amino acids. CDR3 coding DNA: TGTGCCAGCAGCGTGGAACGGTTTGAGGGGGGGGGGTCTGAATCACCCCTCCACCTT. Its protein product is CASSVERFEGGGSESPLHL.

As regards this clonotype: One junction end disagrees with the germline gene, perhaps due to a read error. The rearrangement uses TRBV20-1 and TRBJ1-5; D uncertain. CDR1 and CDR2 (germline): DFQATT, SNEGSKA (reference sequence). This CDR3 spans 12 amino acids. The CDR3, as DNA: TGCAGTGCTACCCAGTCTAATCAGCCCCAGCGTTTT. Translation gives CSATQSNQPQRF.

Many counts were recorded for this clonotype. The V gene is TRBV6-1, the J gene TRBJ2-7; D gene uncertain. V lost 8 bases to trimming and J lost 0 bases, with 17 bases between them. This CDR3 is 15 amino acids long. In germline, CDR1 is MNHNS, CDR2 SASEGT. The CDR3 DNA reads TGTGCCAGCCGTTTCAATAGAGACCCCTCCTACGAGCAGTACTTC. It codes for CASRFNRDPSYEQYF.

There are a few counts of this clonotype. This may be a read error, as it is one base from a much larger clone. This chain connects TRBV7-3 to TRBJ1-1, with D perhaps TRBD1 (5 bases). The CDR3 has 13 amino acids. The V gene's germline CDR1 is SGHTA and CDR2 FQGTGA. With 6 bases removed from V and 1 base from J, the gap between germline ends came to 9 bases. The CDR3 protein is CASSRTGNTEAFF. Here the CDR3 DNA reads TGTGCCAGCAGTCGAACAGGGAACACTGAAGCTTTCTTT.

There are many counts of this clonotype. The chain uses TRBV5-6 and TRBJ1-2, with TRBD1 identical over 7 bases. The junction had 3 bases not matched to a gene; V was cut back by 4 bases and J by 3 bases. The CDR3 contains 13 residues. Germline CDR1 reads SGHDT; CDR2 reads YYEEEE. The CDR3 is CASSSTGDYGYTF. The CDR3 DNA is TGTGCCAGCAGCAGTACAGGGGACTATGGCTACACCTTC.

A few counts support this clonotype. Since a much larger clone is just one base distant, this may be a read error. The chain's CDR3 is CASSPSWTAYEQYF. The CDR3 DNA is TGTGCCAGCAGTCCTTCTTGGACCGCCTACGAGCAGTACTTC. The chain joins TRBV6-5 to TRBJ2-7; D remains unclear. Germline assignment: CDR1 MNHEY and CDR2 SVGAGI. There are 14 residues in the CDR3. The V end was cut by 5 bases, the J end by 2 bases, with 13 bases between.